The next 21 T cell receptor beta chains were all read from a single sample in a study of patients and donors after allogeneic stem cell transplantation. TCRdb re-derived calls from the RT-PCR reads in MiXCR, one entry per CDR3 protein. The repertoire holds around 150,000 distinct CDR3 sequences, with about two fifths as singletons. Sequencing input: blood, either unsorted or a sorted T cell fraction (not recorded which). Receptors were obtained from a human donor who was either an allogeneic HSCT recipient or a stem cell or donor lymphocyte infusion donor (not recorded which). It is not recorded whose cells these are; they may come from a transplant donor.

This clonotype was seen more than once but under ten times. The rearrangement uses TRBV6-1 and TRBJ1-1, with D possibly matching TRBD1 (5 bases). The germline CDR1 and CDR2 sequences are MNHNS and SASEGT. The CDR3 sequence is 15 residues long. The germline V and J ends were trimmed by 3 bases and 3 bases, with 14 bases remaining between them. The CDR3 region is CASSDLGRVDTEAFF. In DNA form, the CDR3 reads TGTGCCAGCAGTGACCTTGGCAGGGTTGACACTGAAGCTTTCTTT.

This clonotype turned up a few times. This sequence joins TRBV7-3 and TRBJ1-6, with D perhaps TRBD1 (5 bases). V was trimmed by 1 base and J by 5 bases, leaving 12 bases between them. The CDR3 extends over 16 amino acids. Germline V CDR1 and CDR2: SGHTA, FQGTGA. In nucleotides, the CDR3 is TGTGCCAGCAGCTTAAGAGGGACCCATAATAATTCACCCCTCCACTTT. Amino acids: CASSLRGTHNNSPLHF.

This clonotype has a handful of counts. This chain uses TRBV6-2 or TRBV6-3 with TRBJ1-2, with D possibly being TRBD1 (5 bases). This CDR3 is 14 amino acids long. V lost 2 bases to trimming and J lost 6 bases, with 13 bases between them. Germline V lookup: CDR1 MNHEY, CDR2 SVGEGT. In DNA form, the CDR3 reads TGTGCCAGCAGTTACGGGGCAGGGCCCCATGGCTACACCTTC. Encoded protein: CASSYGAGPHGYTF.

The genes are TRBV7-3 and TRBJ1-1; the D is unclear. V gave up 2 bases and J gave up 0 bases, with 10 bases separating them. This CDR3 has 15 residues. CDR1 is SGHTA and CDR2 is FQGTGA in the germline V gene. CDR3 loop: CASSLGPGLNTEAFF. CDR3 DNA sequence: TGTGCCAGCAGCTTAGGTCCGGGGTTGAACACTGAAGCTTTCTTT.

The J gene is TRBJ2-1, the V gene TRBV9; 8 nucleotides align to TRBD2. Trimming at V came to 3 bases and at J to 7 bases, leaving 15 bases not matched to a gene. Germline V gene sequence: CDR1 SGDLS, CDR2 YYNGEE. The length of the CDR3 is 17 residues. In nucleotides, the CDR3 is TGTGCCAGCAGCGCTTATGGGATAGCGGGGATAATAAATGAGCAGTTCTTC. Translation: CASSAYGIAGIINEQFF. Based on the CDR3 plus reference TRBV9 and TRBJ2-1, the full variable domain is DSGVTQTPKHLITATGQRVTLRCSPRSGDLSVYWYQQSLDQGLQFLIQYYNGEERAKGNILERFSAQQFPDLHSELNLSSLELGDSALYFCASSAYGIAGIINEQFFGPGTRLTVL.

The chain carries TRBV27 and TRBJ2-3; TRBD2 matches 10 bases. CDR1 and CDR2 (germline): MNHEY, SMNVEV (reference sequence). This CDR3 region has 15 residues. V lost 3 bases and J lost 3; bases outside the gene matches: 3. This CDR3 reads CASSFSGGMTDTQYF. In DNA, the CDR3 is TGTGCCAGCAGTTTTAGCGGGGGGATGACAGATACGCAGTATTTT.

V and J are TRBV6-5 and TRBJ1-6; D remains unclear. The germline CDR1 and CDR2 sequences are MNHEY and SVGAGI. Trimming left V 2 bases short and J 9 bases short, with 14 bases between. The CDR3 is 15 amino acids. CDR3 sequence: CASSYRLERGSPLHF. Here the CDR3 DNA reads TGTGCCAGCAGTTACCGACTGGAGCGGGGTTCACCCCTCCACTTT.

The chain links TRBV6-5 to TRBJ1-1, with no clear D. CDR3 length: 13 amino acids. V lost 6 bases and J lost 0, with 8 bases in between. Germline values: CDR1 MNHEY, CDR2 SVGAGI. DNA for the CDR3: TGTGCCAGCAGGACGACGGTGAACACTGAAGCTTTCTTT. It specifies CASRTTVNTEAFF.

The gene calls are TRBV7-8 and TRBJ1-2; 8 bases align to TRBD1. With V trimmed by 5 bases and J by 8 bases, 7 bases remained unmatched. Germline V lookup: CDR1 SGHVS, CDR2 FQNEAQ. This CDR3 is built from 13 residues. This CDR3 reads CASSMQGARGYTF. The CDR3 DNA reads TGTGCCAGCAGCATGCAGGGGGCCCGGGGCTACACCTTC.

The table lists this clonotype with a few counts. The gene calls are TRBV12-3 or TRBV12-4 and TRBJ2-5; no clear D gene. The CDR3 contains 12 residues. The V and J ends lost 3 bases and 4 bases respectively, with 6 bases between them. The CDR3 region is CASSLIGETQYF. As DNA, the CDR3 is TGTGCCAGCAGTTTGATTGGAGAGACCCAGTACTTC.

This chain links TRBV9 with TRBJ2-1; 11 positions agree with TRBD2. CDR3 length equals 16 residues. V dropped 4 bases and J dropped 5; count of bases not matched to a gene: 8. The germline CDR1 and CDR2 sequences are SGDLS and YYNGEE. The CDR3 DNA is TGTGCCAGCAGCCCGAAACTAGCGGGGGTAGACAATGAGCAGTTCTTC. Translation: CASSPKLAGVDNEQFF.

The rearrangement joins TRBV28 to TRBJ1-5; 11 bases are a match to TRBD1. The ends lost 2 bases at V and 5 bases at J; junction bases unmatched: 5. Germline V gene sequence: CDR1 MDHEN, CDR2 SYDVKM. The CDR3 has 16 residues. The CDR3 DNA reads TGTGCCAGCAGTTTAAGCCCGGGACAGGGGGATCAGCCCCAGCATTTT. As protein: CASSLSPGQGDQPQHF.

This clonotype was seen only a few times. The CDR3 region is CASSLRGSGPEAFF. Here the CDR3 DNA reads TGTGCCAGCAGTTTAAGGGGTTCGGGACCTGAAGCTTTCTTT. The chain couples TRBV12-3 or TRBV12-4 to TRBJ1-1, with D possibly TRBD1 on 5 matching bases. The CDR3 covers 14 residues. V lost 2 bases and J lost 6, with 13 bases in between.

This clonotype was seen just once. CDR3 in amino acids: CASSFGTQGRDEQFF. DNA for the CDR3: TGTGCCAGCAGTTTTGGAACACAGGGGAGGGATGAGCAGTTCTTC. This sequence joins TRBV28 and TRBJ2-1; D is tentatively TRBD1 or TRBD2 (7 bases each). V lost 3 bases, J lost 8 bases, and 17 bases lay in between. Germline CDR1 is MDHEN and CDR2 is SYDVKM. CDR3 length: 15 amino acids.

This clonotype was seen a handful of times. The J gene is TRBJ1-2, the V gene TRBV10-3; D is uncertain. Germline V gene lookup returns CDR1 ENHRY and CDR2 SYGVKD. The CDR3 loop spans 15 amino acids. The V end lost 5 bases, the J end lost 1 base, and 14 bases lay between the germline ends. Written as DNA, the CDR3 is TGTGCCATCAGTCGGGAGGCAGGAGATAACTATGGCTACACCTTC. Its protein is CAISREAGDNYGYTF.

This clonotype turned up a few times. This chain joins TRBV12-3 or TRBV12-4 and TRBJ1-3; maybe TRBD1 (5 bases). The CDR3 covers 14 residues. V was pared by 6 bases and J by 0 bases, with 9 bases between. DNA of the CDR3: TGTGCCAGCAGAGACAGCCTCTCTGGAAACACCATATATTTT. Translating gives CASRDSLSGNTIYF.

This clonotype was seen only a few times. This chain links TRBV27 with TRBJ1-2; D ambiguous. Trimming took off 0 bases at V and 2 bases at J, with 4 bases between the two ends. There are 13 residues in the CDR3. Germline CDR1 is MNHEY and CDR2 is SMNVEV (reference sequence). The DNA of the CDR3 is TGTGCCAGCAGTTTATCCCCAAACTATGGCTACACCTTC. As protein: CASSLSPNYGYTF.

This rearrangement joins TRBV6-6 to TRBJ2-7; 10 nucleotides align to TRBD1. V shed 4 bases, J shed 6 bases, and the junction held 6 bases outside the gene matches. This CDR3 region has 14 residues. The V gene's germline CDR1 is MNHNY and CDR2 SVGAGI (reference sequence). CDR3 sequence (DNA): TGTGCCAGCAGTTCTGGGACAGGGGTTAGCGAGCAGTACGTC. It specifies CASSSGTGVSEQYV.

The sample holds a few counts of this clonotype. This sequence joins TRBV12-3 or TRBV12-4 and TRBJ1-5; 7 bases map to TRBD1. This CDR3 spans 13 amino acids. V was clipped by 6 bases and J by 8 bases; unmatched bases: 7. The CDR3 DNA reads TGTGCCAGCAGGACAGGGATGAGGAAGCCCCAGCATTTT. Translated: CASRTGMRKPQHF.

The rearrangement joins TRBV27 to TRBJ1-4; TRBD1 might be the D (6 bases). The CDR3 contains 14 residues. Germline CDR1 and CDR2: MNHEY and SMNVEV (reference sequence). V was shortened by 1 base and J by 6 bases, with 9 bases between the two germline ends. The CDR3 DNA sequence: TGTGCCAGCAGTTTATGGGGGCTTGATGAAAAACTGTTTTTT. It is translated as CASSLWGLDEKLFF.

This clonotype was detected only a few times. The chain has TRBV5-5 and TRBJ1-5; 9 bases are shared with TRBD1. In germline, CDR1 is SGHKS, CDR2 YYEKEE (reference sequence). The V segment lost 0 bases and the J segment 9 bases; nucleotides outside the gene matches: 13. The CDR3 is 17 residues long. The CDR3 DNA is TGTGCCAGCAGCTTGGCCCTGGACAGGGGCCAATCAAGGCCCCAGCATTTT. Protein product: CASSLALDRGQSRPQHF. The whole variable domain, remainder taken from reference TRBV5-5 and TRBJ1-5, is DAGVTQSPTHLIKTRGQQVTLRCSPISGHKSVSWYQQVLGQGPQFIFQYYEKEERGRGNFPDRFSARQFPNYSSELNVNALLLGDSALYLCASSLALDRGQSRPQHFGDGTRLSIL.